The text below deals with one T cell receptor (beta chain). Its antigen remains unknown. The CDR3 extends over 14 amino acids. The germline V gene encodes CDR1 SGHTA and CDR2 FQGNSA. The data were obtained in a study of monozygotic twins with inflammatory bowel disease. Study conclusions and caveats: Neither one strong signal nor one clonotype associated with IBD was supported. Repertoire similarity did not differ between concordant and discordant twins, perhaps due to limited power. In the analysis, different T cell subtypes could not be told apart.

TCRdb reworked the 5' RACE reads into one entry per CDR3 protein, no DNA. The sample table sets out around 400,000 distinct CDR3 sequences. The sequenced sample consisted of blood. This TCR derives from a human donor with ulcerative colitis or Crohn's disease, or a healthy co-twin of an affected twin (not recorded which). The chain carries TRBV7-2 and TRBJ2-7. CDR3 residues: CASSLSVSTYEQYF.